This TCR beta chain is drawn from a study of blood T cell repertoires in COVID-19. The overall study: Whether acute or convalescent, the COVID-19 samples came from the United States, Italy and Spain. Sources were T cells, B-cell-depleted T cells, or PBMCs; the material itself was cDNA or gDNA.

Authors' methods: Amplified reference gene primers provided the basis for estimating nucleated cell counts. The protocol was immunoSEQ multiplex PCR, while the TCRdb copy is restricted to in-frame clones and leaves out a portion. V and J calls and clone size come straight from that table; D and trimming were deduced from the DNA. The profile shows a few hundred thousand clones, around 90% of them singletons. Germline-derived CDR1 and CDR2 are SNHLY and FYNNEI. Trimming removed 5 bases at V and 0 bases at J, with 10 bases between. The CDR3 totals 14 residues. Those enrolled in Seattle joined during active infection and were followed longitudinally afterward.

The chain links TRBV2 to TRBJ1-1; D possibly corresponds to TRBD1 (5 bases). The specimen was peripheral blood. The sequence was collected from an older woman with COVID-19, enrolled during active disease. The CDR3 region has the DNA TGTGCCAGCAGTCGTCAGGGAATGAACACTGAAGCTTTCTTT. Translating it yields CASSRQGMNTEAFF.